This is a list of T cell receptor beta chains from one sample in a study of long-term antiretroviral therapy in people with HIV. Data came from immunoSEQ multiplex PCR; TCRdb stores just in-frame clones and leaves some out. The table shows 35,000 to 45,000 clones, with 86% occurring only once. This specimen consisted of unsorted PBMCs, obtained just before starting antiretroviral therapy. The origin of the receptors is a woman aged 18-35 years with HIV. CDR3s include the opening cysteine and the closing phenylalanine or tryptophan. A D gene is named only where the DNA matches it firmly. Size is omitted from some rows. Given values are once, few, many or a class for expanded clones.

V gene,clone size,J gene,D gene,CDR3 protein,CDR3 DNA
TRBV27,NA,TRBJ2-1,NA,CASSPGDEQFF,TGTGCCAGCAGTCCGGGGGATGAGCAGTTCTTC
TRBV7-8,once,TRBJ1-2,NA,CASSSTGPYGYTF,TGTGCCAGCAGCTCGACAGGCCCCTATGGCTACACCTTC
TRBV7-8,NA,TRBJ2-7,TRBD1,CASSLVERRDRGHRPSVEQYF,TGTGCCAGCAGCTTAGTTGAGCGCCGGGACAGGGGGCACAGGCCCTCCGTTGAGCAGTACTTC
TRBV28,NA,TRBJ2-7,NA,CASSLLYEQYF,TGTGCCAGCAGTCTTCTCTACGAGCAGTACTTC
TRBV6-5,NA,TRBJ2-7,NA,CASSYGSSDYEQYF,TGTGCCAGCAGTTACGGATCTAGCGACTACGAGCAGTACTTC
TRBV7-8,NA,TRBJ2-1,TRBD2,CASSAGLAGDNEQFF,TGTGCCAGCAGCGCTGGACTAGCGGGGGACAATGAGCAGTTCTTC
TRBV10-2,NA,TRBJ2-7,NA,CASEDSGSINEQYF,TGCGCCAGCGAGGACAGCGGTTCTATTAACGAGCAGTACTTC
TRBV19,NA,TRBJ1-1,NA,CASSIPSTGRRLNTEAFF,TGTGCCAGTAGTATACCATCCACCGGTCGACGACTGAACACTGAAGCTTTCTTT
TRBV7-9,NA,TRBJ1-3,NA,CASRGIRADSGNTIYF,TGTGCCAGCAGGGGGATACGGGCAGACTCTGGAAACACCATATATTTT
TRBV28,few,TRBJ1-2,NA,CASSFGGGIGYTF,TGTGCCAGCAGTTTTGGGGGGGGGATAGGCTACACCTTC
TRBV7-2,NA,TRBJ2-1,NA,CASSTSEGAEQFF,TGTGCCAGCAGCACTTCTGAGGGAGCTGAGCAGTTCTTC
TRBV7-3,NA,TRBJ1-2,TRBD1,CASSLKTGAYGYTF,TGTGCCAGCAGCTTAAAGACAGGGGCCTATGGCTACACCTTC
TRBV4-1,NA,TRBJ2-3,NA,CASSQKAVPSSTQYF,TGCGCCAGCAGCCAAAAAGCAGTTCCGTCTAGTACGCAGTATTTT
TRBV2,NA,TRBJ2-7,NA,CASSEFLAASYEQYF,TGTGCCAGCAGTGAGTTCCTCGCTGCCTCCTACGAGCAGTACTTC
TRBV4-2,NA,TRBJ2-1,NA,CASSLHTFDEQFF,TGTGCCAGCAGCCTTCACACCTTCGATGAGCAGTTCTTC
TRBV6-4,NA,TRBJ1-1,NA,CASSEAFF,TGTGCCAGCAGTGAAGCTTTCTTT
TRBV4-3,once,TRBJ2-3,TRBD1,CASSQVTGEADTQYF,TGCGCCAGCAGCCAAGTGACAGGGGAGGCAGATACGCAGTATTTT